What follows is one T cell receptor beta chain and its context. What it binds is not known. The data derive from a study of T cell repertoires in cytomegalovirus infection. TCRdb passed the reads through MiXCR, listing each CDR3 protein once. The repertoire holds about 920,000 distinct CDR3 sequences, with around 32% as singletons. Germline assignment: CDR1 SGHVS and CDR2 FNYEAQ. Trimming cost V 1 base and J 7 bases, with 7 bases left between them. CDR3 length: 13 amino acids. The source is a human donor in good health (CMV status not recorded). Some clones in this sample may be carry-over from other donors' samples. The sample consisted of cultured CD8+ T cells from PBMCs, taken from culture after CMV antigen stimulation. The chain has TRBV7-6 and TRBJ1-4; D remains unclear. In DNA form, the CDR3 reads TGTGCCAGCAGCTTAGGGGCAGGTGAAAAACTGTTTTTT. This codes for CASSLGAGEKLFF.